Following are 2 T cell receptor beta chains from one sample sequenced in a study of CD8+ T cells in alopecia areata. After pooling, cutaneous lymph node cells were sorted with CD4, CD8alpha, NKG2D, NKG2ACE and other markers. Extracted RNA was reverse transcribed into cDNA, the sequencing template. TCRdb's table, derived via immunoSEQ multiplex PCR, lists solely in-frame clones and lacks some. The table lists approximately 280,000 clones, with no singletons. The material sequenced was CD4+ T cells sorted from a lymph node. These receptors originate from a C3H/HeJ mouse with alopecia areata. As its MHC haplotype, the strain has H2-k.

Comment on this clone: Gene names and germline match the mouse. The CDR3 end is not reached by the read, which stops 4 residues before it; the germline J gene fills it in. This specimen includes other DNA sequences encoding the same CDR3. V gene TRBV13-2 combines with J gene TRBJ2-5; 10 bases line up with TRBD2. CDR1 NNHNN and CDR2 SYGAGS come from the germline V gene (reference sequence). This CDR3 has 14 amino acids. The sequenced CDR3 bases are TGTGCCAGCGGTGACTGGGGGGGCAGGGAC. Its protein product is CASGDWGGRD. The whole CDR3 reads CASGDWGGRDTQYF.

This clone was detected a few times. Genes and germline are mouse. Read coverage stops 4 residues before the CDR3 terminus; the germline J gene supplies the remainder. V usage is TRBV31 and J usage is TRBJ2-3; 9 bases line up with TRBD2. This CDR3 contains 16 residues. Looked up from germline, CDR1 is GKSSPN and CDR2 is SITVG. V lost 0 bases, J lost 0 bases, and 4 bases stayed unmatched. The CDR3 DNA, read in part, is TGTGCCTGGAGTCTAGTGGACTGGGGAAGTGCAGAA. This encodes CAWSLVDWGSAE. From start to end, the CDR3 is CAWSLVDWGSAETLYF.